The rows below give T cell receptor beta chains drawn from one sample of a study of cytomegalovirus exposure and HLA in healthy donors. Sequencing used immunoSEQ multiplex PCR; TCRdb keeps in-frame clones, though not all of them. The table records around 200,000 clones, roughly 80% of them present only once. What was sequenced was PBMCs. The receptors here all came from a girl aged 10 to 17 in good health and CMV-seronegative. Each CDR3 is given with its conserved first and last residue.

v_gene | CDR3aa
TRBV28 | CASSFLAGEQFF
TRBV7-3 | CASSLTPGLLTDTQYF
TRBV19 | CASSALGQGGETQYF
TRBV29-1 | CSVGASNQPQHF
TRBV4-2 | CASSRSSIYEQYF
TRBV30 | CALCPGDRNTEAFF
TRBV5-1 | CASSKQGNTYEQYF
TRBV4-3 | CASSQGVGGRQDTGELFF
TRBV6-1 | CASSGLAGDTGELFF
TRBV5-1 | CASSPEGSGNTIYF
TRBV7-2 | CASRWTSGGSPDTQYF